A selection of T cell receptor beta chains follows, all from one sample in a study of post-analysis software for immune sequencing data. TCRdb re-called the PCR reads through MiXCR, storing one row per CDR3 protein. The sample records roughly 700,000 distinct CDR3 sequences, just under 30% being singletons. The sequenced material came from blood. These receptors were collected from a girl between 10 and 17 years old with multiple sclerosis. The CDR3 runs from the conserved cysteine through the conserved F or W. D genes are given only for firm matches. Expanded clones get a size class; other rows say once, few or many, or leave the size out.

CDR3: CASGGDRRGETQYF; DNA: TGTGCCAGCGGAGGGGACAGGCGGGGAGAGACCCAGTACTTC; V: TRBV28; J: TRBJ2-5; size: few; D: TRBD1
CDR3: CASTPGLANYEQYF; DNA: TGTGCCAGCACCCCGGGACTAGCGAACTACGAGCAGTACTTC; V: TRBV28; J: TRBJ2-7; size: NA; D: TRBD2
CDR3: CAGSRRGNRLPYNEQFF; DNA: TGTGCCGGCAGCCGCCGCGGGAACAGACTACCCTACAATGAGCAGTTCTTC; V: TRBV7-2; J: TRBJ2-1; size: once; D: NA
CDR3: CASSQDSLTQTQYF; DNA: TGCGCCAGCAGCCAAGATTCCCTAACCCAGACCCAGTACTTC; V: TRBV4-3; J: TRBJ2-5; size: few; D: NA
CDR3: CASSSPGDGETQYF; DNA: TGCGCCAGCAGCTCCCCCGGGGACGGAGAGACGCAGTATTTT; V: TRBV5-1; J: TRBJ2-3; size: NA; D: NA
CDR3: CSVARAGYNYGYTF; DNA: TGCAGCGTTGCCAGGGCCGGTTATAACTATGGCTACACCTTC; V: TRBV29-1; J: TRBJ1-2; size: NA; D: NA
CDR3: CASNLLAISTGPAGELFF; DNA: TGTGCCAGCAACCTCTTGGCGATATCGACAGGGCCGGCCGGGGAGCTGTTTTTT; V: TRBV2; J: TRBJ2-2; size: NA; D: TRBD1
CDR3: CASRETNQPQHF; DNA: TGCGCCAGCAGGGAAACCAATCAGCCCCAGCATTTT; V: TRBV5-1; J: TRBJ1-5; size: NA; D: NA
CDR3: CASRLRVTGELFF; DNA: TGTGCCAGCAGGCTAAGGGTCACCGGGGAGCTGTTTTTT; V: TRBV28; J: TRBJ2-2; size: NA; D: NA
CDR3: CASSPLKSGGRPYEQYF; DNA: TGTGCCAGCAGTCCGCTAAAATCGGGCGGTCGACCCTACGAGCAGTACTTC; V: TRBV6-1; J: TRBJ2-7; size: NA; D: NA
CDR3: CASSAGLAGGRVSYEQYF; DNA: TGTGCCAGCAGTGCCGGACTAGCGGGAGGGCGGGTCTCCTACGAGCAGTACTTC; V: TRBV28; J: TRBJ2-7; size: few; D: TRBD2
CDR3: CASSYNAYEQYF; DNA: TGTGCCAGCAGTTATAACGCCTACGAGCAGTACTTC; V: TRBV28; J: TRBJ2-7; size: few; D: NA
CDR3: CASSLIRGGGRASYNEQFF; DNA: TGTGCCAGCAGTTTAATCCGGGGAGGCGGGAGGGCCTCCTACAATGAGCAGTTCTTC; V: TRBV12-3/TRBV12-4; J: TRBJ2-1; size: few; D: TRBD2
CDR3: CASSPSTAPSYNEQFF; DNA: TGTGCCAGCAGTCCCTCGACCGCGCCCTCCTACAATGAGCAGTTCTTC; V: TRBV27; J: TRBJ2-1; size: few; D: NA
CDR3: CASSLNGNEQFF; DNA: TGTGCCAGCAGTTTAAACGGGAATGAGCAGTTCTTC; V: TRBV3-1; J: TRBJ2-1; size: NA; D: NA
CDR3: CASTDGAVDNYGYTF; DNA: TGTGCCAGCACCGATGGGGCGGTCGATAACTATGGCTACACCTTC; V: TRBV7-8; J: TRBJ1-2; size: few; D: NA
CDR3: CASSPFTLPTGYTF; DNA: TGTGCCAGCAGCCCCTTTACACTCCCGACTGGGTACACCTTC; V: TRBV11-2; J: TRBJ1-2; size: NA; D: NA
CDR3: CSARPGLAGGLETQYF; DNA: TGCAGTGCTCGGCCGGGACTAGCGGGGGGGCTGGAGACCCAGTACTTC; V: TRBV20-1; J: TRBJ2-5; size: few; D: TRBD2
CDR3: CASSRGGITSYNEQFF; DNA: TGCGCCAGCAGCCGGGGGGGGATCACCTCCTACAATGAGCAGTTCTTC; V: TRBV5-1; J: TRBJ2-1; size: few; D: TRBD2
CDR3: CATGTRVDEQFF; DNA: TGTGCCACCGGGACTAGGGTCGATGAGCAGTTCTTC; V: TRBV6-5; J: TRBJ2-1; size: many; D: TRBD2
CDR3: CASRPGTESYEQYF; DNA: TGTGCCAGCAGACCCGGGACAGAGTCATACGAGCAGTACTTC; V: TRBV2; J: TRBJ2-7; size: few; D: TRBD1
CDR3: CASSSTGGGYNEQYF; DNA: TGTGCCAGCAGCTCAACAGGGGGCGGGTACAATGAGCAGTACTTC; V: TRBV7-2; J: TRBJ2-7; size: NA; D: TRBD1
CDR3: CAISDGELAGLTNEQFF; DNA: TGTGCCATCAGTGATGGGGAATTAGCGGGGTTAACGAATGAGCAGTTCTTC; V: TRBV10-3; J: TRBJ2-1; size: few; D: TRBD2
CDR3: CSGGFSTVTYERYF; DNA: TGCAGCGGAGGTTTCTCGACAGTTACCTACGAGCGGTACTTC; V: TRBV29-1; J: TRBJ2-7; size: NA; D: NA
CDR3: CASSYSMSGVYGYTF; DNA: TGTGCCAGCAGTTACTCGATGTCGGGTGTCTATGGCTACACCTTC; V: TRBV6-5; J: TRBJ1-2; size: NA; D: NA
CDR3: CASSEVGPWDGNEKLFF; DNA: TGTGCCAGCAGTGAAGTTGGGCCCTGGGACGGTAATGAAAAACTGTTTTTT; V: TRBV6-1; J: TRBJ1-4; size: NA; D: NA
CDR3: CSVGAGFYGYTF; DNA: TGCAGCGTTGGCGCAGGGTTCTATGGCTACACCTTC; V: TRBV29-1; J: TRBJ1-2; size: NA; D: NA
CDR3: CASSQVRGGGTDTQYF; DNA: TGTGCCAGCAGCCAAGTGCGGGGGGGTGGCACAGATACGCAGTATTTT; V: TRBV4-2; J: TRBJ2-3; size: NA; D: TRBD2
CDR3: CSAIRRPGTGRFNEQFF; DNA: TGCAGTGCTATCCGACGCCCTGGGACCGGCCGCTTCAATGAGCAGTTCTTC; V: TRBV20-1; J: TRBJ2-1; size: NA; D: NA
CDR3: CASSYSLPSGSADTQYF; DNA: TGTGCCAGCAGTTACTCGTTACCTAGCGGGAGCGCAGATACGCAGTATTTT; V: TRBV6-5; J: TRBJ2-3; size: NA; D: TRBD2
CDR3: CSASRTDKNIQYF; DNA: TGCAGTGCTAGCCGGACAGATAAAAACATTCAGTACTTC; V: TRBV20-1; J: TRBJ2-4; size: few; D: NA
CDR3: CSARDQSAVYNEQYF; DNA: TGCAGTGCTAGAGATCAGTCAGCGGTCTACAATGAGCAGTACTTC; V: TRBV20-1; J: TRBJ2-4; size: NA; D: NA
CDR3: CASSPNSGSRETQYF; DNA: TGTGCCAGCAGTCCAAACAGCGGGAGCCGAGAGACCCAGTACTTC; V: TRBV2; J: TRBJ2-5; size: few; D: TRBD2
CDR3: CASSLLDSRYYNEQFF; DNA: TGCGCCAGCAGTTTGTTAGACAGCCGCTACTACAATGAGCAGTTCTTC; V: TRBV10-2; J: TRBJ2-1; size: NA; D: NA
CDR3: CASSLKGGSGIYEQYF; DNA: TGTGCCAGCAGCTTGAAAGGGGGGAGCGGGATTTACGAGCAGTACTTC; V: TRBV5-6; J: TRBJ2-7; size: NA; D: NA
CDR3: CASSQEGQRKQYF; DNA: TGTGCCAGCAGCCAAGAAGGGCAGCGAAAACAGTACTTC; V: TRBV3-1; J: TRBJ2-5; size: NA; D: NA
CDR3: CSASPRDNEQFF; DNA: TGCAGTGCTAGCCCCAGGGACAATGAGCAGTTCTTC; V: TRBV20-1; J: TRBJ2-1; size: many; D: NA
CDR3: CASSLSGRVFGQPQHF; DNA: TGTGCCAGCAGTTTGTCGGGCAGGGTGTTTGGTCAGCCCCAGCATTTT; V: TRBV12-3/TRBV12-4; J: TRBJ1-5; size: NA; D: NA
CDR3: CASALTGTRTDTQYF; DNA: TGTGCTAGTGCTCTGACAGGGACCCGCACAGATACGCAGTATTTT; V: TRBV12-5; J: TRBJ2-3; size: few; D: TRBD1
CDR3: CSVEGAGGLYEQYF; DNA: TGCAGCGTTGAAGGGGCGGGAGGGCTTTACGAGCAGTACTTC; V: TRBV29-1; J: TRBJ2-7; size: few; D: TRBD2
CDR3: CASSLLGGGELFF; DNA: TGTGCCAGCAGCTTGCTAGGTGGCGGGGAGCTGTTTTTT; V: TRBV5-4; J: TRBJ2-2; size: NA; D: NA
CDR3: CSARGAGETQYF; DNA: TGCAGTGCTAGAGGAGCGGGAGAGACCCAGTACTTC; V: TRBV20-1; J: TRBJ2-5; size: NA; D: NA
CDR3: CSAGGTRPWETQYF; DNA: TGCAGTGCTGGTGGGACTCGGCCATGGGAGACCCAGTACTTC; V: TRBV20-1; J: TRBJ2-5; size: NA; D: NA
CDR3: CASSQINIQETQYF; DNA: TGTGCCAGCAGCCAAATCAATATTCAAGAGACCCAGTACTTC; V: TRBV3-1; J: TRBJ2-5; size: NA; D: NA
CDR3: CSATGTRGWETQYF; DNA: TGCAGTGCTACCGGGACGCGGGGATGGGAGACCCAGTACTTC; V: TRBV20-1; J: TRBJ2-5; size: NA; D: NA
CDR3: CASSLLLGSGVGYTF; DNA: TGTGCCAGCAGCTTACTGCTGGGTTCGGGTGTCGGCTACACCTTC; V: TRBV7-2; J: TRBJ1-2; size: NA; D: NA
CDR3: CAISEQGDFPGELFF; DNA: TGTGCCATCAGTGAGCAGGGGGACTTTCCAGGGGAGCTGTTTTTT; V: TRBV10-3; J: TRBJ2-2; size: NA; D: NA
CDR3: CSARDGLGAQVENIQYF; DNA: TGCAGTGCTAGAGACGGCCTGGGGGCCCAGGTGGAAAACATTCAGTACTTC; V: TRBV20-1; J: TRBJ2-4; size: NA; D: NA
CDR3: CASSLGAGGEDIQYF; DNA: TGTGCCAGCAGTCTCGGGGCAGGGGGCGAGGACATTCAGTACTTC; V: TRBV6-5; J: TRBJ2-4; size: NA; D: TRBD1
CDR3: CASSLPTGFSTDTQYF; DNA: TGCGCCAGCAGCCTACCCACGGGATTTAGCACAGATACGCAGTATTTT; V: TRBV4-1; J: TRBJ2-3; size: NA; D: NA
CDR3: CSPTGPEKPYGYTF; DNA: TGCAGTCCAACCGGGCCTGAAAAGCCCTATGGCTACACCTTC; V: TRBV20-1; J: TRBJ1-2; size: NA; D: NA
CDR3: CASSYFLGAEAFF; DNA: TGTGCCAGCAGTTACTTTCTGGGGGCTGAAGCTTTCTTT; V: TRBV6-6; J: TRBJ1-1; size: NA; D: NA
CDR3: CACSPTPRDLLFTDTQYF; DNA: TGTGCCTGCAGCCCTACACCTCGGGACCTCCTCTTCACAGATACGCAGTATTTT; V: TRBV5-5; J: TRBJ2-3; size: NA; D: NA
CDR3: CASSVGATSVEQYF; DNA: TGTGCCAGCAGCGTAGGGGCCACCTCTGTCGAGCAGTACTTC; V: TRBV9; J: TRBJ2-7; size: few; D: NA
CDR3: CASSYRRAGGGETQYF; DNA: TGTGCCAGCAGCTATCGAAGGGCAGGGGGCGGAGAGACCCAGTACTTC; V: TRBV7-2; J: TRBJ2-5; size: NA; D: TRBD1